These 19 T cell receptor beta chains were sequenced from one sample in a study of PD-L1 blockade in urothelial cancer. Profiled with immunoSEQ multiplex PCR; TCRdb holds only in-frame clones, not every one. The repertoire holds roughly 120,000 clones, with around 90% as singletons. Time point of the sample: peripheral blood 6 weeks after treatment start. The input for sequencing was PBMCs, taken around atezolizumab (anti-PD-L1) treatment. These receptors originate from a man aged 55 to 70 with urothelial cancer.

The rearrangement links TRBV9 to TRBJ2-7; no reliable D call. The V and J ends lost 4 bases and 6 bases respectively, with 14 bases between them. Looked up from germline, CDR1 is SGDLS and CDR2 is YYNGEE. This CDR3 has 13 amino acids. As DNA, the CDR3 is TGTGCCAGCAGCTTATCCCCCCTTAGCGAGCAGTACTTC. It codes for CASSLSPLSEQYF.

The chain is built from TRBV5-1 and TRBJ2-3; 9 positions agree with TRBD2. This CDR3 region has 17 residues. Germline V gives CDR1 SGHRS, CDR2 YFSETQ. V lost 4 bases, J lost 4 bases, and 13 bases stayed unmatched. Written as DNA, the CDR3 is TGCGCCAGCAGCCGTATTTCGCGGGGGGGCCCGGCAGATACGCAGTATTTT. Amino acid sequence: CASSRISRGGPADTQYF.

This chain joins TRBV15 and TRBJ1-5; 7 positions agree with TRBD1. CDR3 size: 15 residues. The germline V gene encodes CDR1 LNHNV and CDR2 YYDKDF (reference sequence). V shed 2 bases, J shed 5 bases, and the junction held 6 bases outside the gene matches. This CDR3 reads CATSRTTGLYQPQHF. CDR3 DNA sequence: TGTGCCACCAGCAGAACGACAGGGCTATATCAGCCCCAGCATTTT. Combining the CDR3 with reference TRBV15 and TRBJ1-5 gives the whole variable domain DAMVIQNPRYQVTQFGKPVTLSCSQTLNHNVMYWYQQKSSQAPKLLFHYYDKDFNNEADTPDNFQSRRPNTSFCFLDIRSPGLGDTAMYLCATSRTTGLYQPQHFGDGTRLSIL.

This rearrangement joins TRBV2 to TRBJ2-7, with unresolved D. The CDR3 length is 14 residues. Germline V gene data show CDR1 as SNHLY and CDR2 as FYNNEI. The V and J ends lost 6 bases and 0 bases respectively, with 12 bases between them. CDR3 DNA sequence: TGTGCCAGCAGCCAGACTGTTAACTCCTACGAGCAGTACTTC. Protein: CASSQTVNSYEQYF.

CDR3: CASSELGSGTTHETQYF. As DNA, the CDR3 is TGTGCCAGCAGTGAATTAGGTAGCGGGACTACCCATGAGACCCAGTACTTC. The rearrangement uses TRBV6-1 and TRBJ2-5; 8 positions agree with TRBD2. J was trimmed by 5 bases and V by 2 bases; bases with no gene match: 13. The V gene's germline CDR1 is MNHNS and CDR2 SASEGT. The CDR3 consists of 17 residues.

The V and J genes are TRBV5-6 and TRBJ1-6; 7 bases agree with TRBD1. Germline CDR1 SGHDT, CDR2 YYEEEE. The CDR3 is made up of 16 amino acids. J gave up 0 bases and V 4 bases, and 4 bases lay outside the gene matches. The CDR3, as DNA: TGTGCCAGCAGCATTCGGGACAGCTCCTATAATTCACCCCTCCACTTT. Its protein is CASSIRDSSYNSPLHF.

V is TRBV14 and J is TRBJ2-5, with 8 bases matching TRBD1. This CDR3 region has 21 residues. After removal of 0 bases from V and 4 bases from J, the junction contained 22 bases not matched to a gene. CDR1 and CDR2 from the germline V gene are SGHDN and FVKESK. Here the CDR3 reads CASSQDSGWTGWVGNGETQYF. In nucleotides, the CDR3 is TGTGCCAGCAGCCAAGATTCTGGATGGACAGGGTGGGTGGGGAACGGAGAGACCCAGTACTTC. Based on the CDR3 plus reference TRBV14 and TRBJ2-5, the full variable domain is EAGVTQFPSHSVIEKGQTVTLRCDPISGHDNLYWYRRVMGKEIKFLLHFVKESKQDESGMPNNRFLAERTGGTYSTLKVQPAELEDSGVYFCASSQDSGWTGWVGNGETQYFGPGTRLLVL.

The CDR3 bases are TGTGCCAGCAGCTCCGGACAGGGGGCAAACACCATATATTTT. It encodes CASSSGQGANTIYF. The rearrangement uses TRBV7-9 and TRBJ1-3, with 11 bases matching TRBD1. The V segment lost 4 bases and the J segment 6 bases; nucleotides outside the gene matches: 2. Germline V lookup: CDR1 SEHNR, CDR2 FQNEAQ (reference sequence). This CDR3 has 14 amino acids.

V gene TRBV5-1 combines with J gene TRBJ1-2; the D is unclear. V gave up 2 bases and J gave up 2 bases, with 10 bases separating them. Germline lookup yields CDR1 SGHRS and CDR2 YFSETQ. The CDR3 contains 14 residues. The CDR3 sequence: CASSFGLGNYGYTF. The CDR3 coding sequence is TGCGCCAGCAGCTTTGGACTGGGAAACTATGGCTACACCTTC.

The V and J genes are TRBV6-1 and TRBJ1-2; 12 bases line up with TRBD1. Germline lookup yields CDR1 MNHNS and CDR2 SASEGT. Trimming took 5 bases from V and 7 from J; bases not matched to a gene: 8. The CDR3 has 15 amino acids. The DNA for the CDR3 is TGTGCCAGCAGTTCGGCCGGGACAGGGGGCAGTGGCTACACCTTC. Protein: CASSSAGTGGSGYTF.

The J gene is TRBJ1-4, the V gene TRBV5-8; 8 bases line up with TRBD1. The CDR3 contains 16 residues. With 1 base clipped from V and 8 bases from J, the junction kept 10 bases outside the gene matches. Germline V gene data show CDR1 as SGHTS and CDR2 as YDEGEE. CDR3 region: CASSLWQGAGEEKLFF. DNA of the CDR3: TGTGCCAGCAGCTTGTGGCAGGGGGCCGGTGAAGAAAAACTGTTTTTT.

This clone has just a few counts. The chain joins TRBV7-3 to TRBJ1-2; D ambiguous. Germline V gene lookup returns CDR1 SGHTA and CDR2 FQGTGA. The V and J ends lost 5 bases and 6 bases respectively, with 16 bases between them. The CDR3 runs 14 residues. The CDR3 protein is CASSPRTPGNGYTF. CDR3 nucleotides: TGTGCCAGCAGCCCCCGGACCCCGGGAAATGGCTACACCTTC. Full variable domain (rest looked up from reference TRBV7-3 and TRBJ1-2): GAGVSQTPSNKVTEKGKYVELRCDPISGHTALYWYRQSLGQGPEFLIYFQGTGAADDSGLPNDRFFAVRPEGSVSTLKIQRTERGDSAVYLCASSPRTPGNGYTFGSGTRLTVV.

This chain joins TRBV28 and TRBJ2-7; 11 nucleotides agree with TRBD2. From germline, CDR1 is MDHEN and CDR2 SYDVKM. V gave up 2 bases and J gave up 2 bases; unmatched junction bases: 5. The CDR3 is made up of 16 amino acids. The CDR3 nucleotides are TGTGCCAGCAGTTTACTGACTAGCGGGATCGCCTACGAGCAGTACTTC. Translation: CASSLLTSGIAYEQYF.

The chain is built from TRBV5-1 and TRBJ2-7; 7 bases are shared with TRBD2. From germline, CDR1 is SGHRS and CDR2 YFSETQ. V lost 2 bases to trimming and J lost 0 bases; unmatched junction nucleotides: 14. The CDR3 has 18 amino acids. In nucleotides, the CDR3 is TGCGCCAGCAGCTTTACTGGGCCAGGGCGGACTAGCTCCTACGAGCAGTACTTC. This encodes CASSFTGPGRTSSYEQYF.

The rearrangement links TRBV7-9 to TRBJ2-5, with 8 bases fitting TRBD1. The CDR3 is 13 residues long. Germline V gene sequence: CDR1 SEHNR, CDR2 FQNEAQ (reference sequence). V lost 6 bases to trimming and J lost 4 bases; unmatched junction nucleotides: 4. The CDR3 nucleotides read TGTGCCAGCAGTCGGACAGGGCGAGAGACCCAGTACTTC. Translating gives CASSRTGRETQYF.

The chain employs TRBV7-6 and TRBJ1-2; 7 bases map to TRBD1. Trimming at V came to 1 base and at J to 8 bases, leaving 4 bases not matched to a gene. This CDR3 comprises 13 residues. In germline, CDR1 is SGHVS, CDR2 FNYEAQ. The CDR3 here is CASSLGDRAGYTF. The CDR3 nucleotides read TGTGCCAGCAGCTTAGGTGACAGGGCGGGCTACACCTTC.

V and J are TRBV19 and TRBJ2-3; maybe TRBD1 (6 bases). CDR1 is LNHDA, CDR2 SQIVND, per germline (reference sequence). CDR3 length: 12 amino acids. Between the trimmed V and J ends, which lost 9 bases and 1 base, there was a span of 8 bases. As DNA, the CDR3 is TGTGCCAGCGCAGGGGGCACAGATACGCAGTATTTT. Protein: CASAGGTDTQYF.

The chain carries TRBV7-9 and TRBJ2-1; D is possibly TRBD2 (7 bases). Looked up from germline, CDR1 is SEHNR and CDR2 is FQNEAQ (reference sequence). Trimming pared 4 bases from V and 2 bases from J, leaving 15 bases between. CDR3 length equals 16 residues. CDR3 in DNA: TGTGCCAGCAGCTCAAGGGGGGGGGATACCTACAATGAGCAGTTCTTC. Protein product: CASSSRGGDTYNEQFF.

The chain joins TRBV11-2 to TRBJ2-7; 9 bases align to TRBD2. J lost 3 bases, V lost 5 bases, and 2 bases had no gene match. The CDR3 has 13 residues. Germline V gene lookup returns CDR1 SGHAT and CDR2 FQNNGV. CDR3 DNA: TGTGCCAGCAGCGAGCGGGAGGTCTACGAGCAGTACTTC. Amino acid sequence: CASSEREVYEQYF.